This entry lists 20 T cell receptor beta chains sequenced from one sample in a study of spatial heterogeneity in lung cancer. General study points: Tracking of tumor mutation counts was seen in expanded intratumoral alpha and beta TCR counts.

What these receptors recognize is not known. A single record per CDR3 protein comes from TCRdb applying MiXCR to the 5' RACE reads. The repertoire has about 27,000 distinct CDR3 sequences, around 7.4% of them found once; the top ten carry more than 20%. The time point was: sample taken at primary tumor resection. The sample consisted of lung tumor tissue, taken at surgery. These receptors all come from a male donor with early-stage non-small cell lung cancer.

In this sample, this clonotype turned up many times. The CDR3, as DNA: TGCAGTGCTAGAGCGCACCTCGACACTGAAGCTTTCTTT. This gives the protein CSARAHLDTEAFF. The chain employs TRBV20-1 and TRBJ1-1; D unclear. The V end was cut by 1 base, the J end by 3 bases, with 9 bases between. From germline, CDR1 is DFQATT and CDR2 SNEGSKA (reference sequence). The CDR3 runs 13 residues.

This clonotype was observed many times. The chain joins TRBV7-9 to TRBJ1-5; tentatively, D is TRBD1 (6 bases). This CDR3 has 13 residues. Germline CDR1 reads SEHNR; CDR2 reads FQNEAQ (reference sequence). Trimming removed 1 base at V and 6 bases at J, with 7 bases between. The CDR3 DNA follows: TGTGCCAGCAGCTTAGAGGGGGGTCAGCCCCAGCATTTT. This codes for CASSLEGGQPQHF. Complete variable domain (other parts from reference TRBV7-9 and TRBJ1-5): DTGVSQNPRHKITKRGQNVTFRCDPISEHNRLYWYRQTLGQGPEFLTYFQNEAQLEKSRLLSDRFSAERPKGSFSTLEIQRTEQGDSAMYLCASSLEGGQPQHFGDGTRLSIL.

The V and J genes are TRBV2 and TRBJ2-5; D remains ambiguous. The germline CDR1 and CDR2 sequences are SNHLY and FYNNEI. The ends were cut back, 1 base at V and 2 bases at J, with 8 bases in the middle. This CDR3 has 14 residues. In nucleotides, the CDR3 is TGTGCCAGCAGTGAAGGATTGTCGCAAGAGACCCAGTACTTC. Its protein product is CASSEGLSQETQYF.

In its sample, this clonotype was seen many times. V and J are TRBV28 and TRBJ2-3; D remains unclear. V dropped 2 bases and J dropped 3 bases, with 6 bases sitting between them. Germline V CDR1 and CDR2: MDHEN, SYDVKM. CDR3 size: 13 residues. The CDR3 reads CASSLQMTDTQYF. The CDR3, as DNA: TGTGCCAGCAGTTTACAGATGACAGATACGCAGTATTTT.

The sample holds many counts of this clonotype. The chain links TRBV6-2 or TRBV6-3 to TRBJ2-6; TRBD1 is a possible D gene (6 bases). This CDR3 contains 15 residues. CDR1 and CDR2 from the germline V gene are MNHEY and SVGEGT. V lost 6 bases to trimming and J lost 0 bases, with 9 bases between them. The CDR3 nucleotides read TGTGCCAGCAGAATGGACAGCTCTGGGGCCAACGTCCTGACTTTC. Its translation: CASRMDSSGANVLTF.

The chain combines TRBV7-2 with TRBJ1-5, with TRBD1 as a possible D gene (5 bases). The ends were cut back, 1 base at V and 6 bases at J, with 16 bases in the middle. The CDR3 runs to 16 residues. Germline CDR1 reads SGHTA; CDR2 reads FQGNSA. The CDR3 region is CASSLGPAGNGQPQHF. CDR3 coding DNA: TGTGCCAGCAGCTTAGGGCCAGCAGGGAACGGTCAGCCCCAGCATTTT. Complete variable domain (other parts from reference TRBV7-2 and TRBJ1-5): GAGVSQSPSNKVTEKGKDVELRCDPISGHTALYWYRQSLGQGLEFLIYFQGNSAPDKSGLPSDRFSAERTGGSVSTLTIQRTQQEDSAVYLCASSLGPAGNGQPQHFGDGTRLSIL.

This clonotype was observed at least ten times. The chain uses TRBV12-3 or TRBV12-4 and TRBJ2-3; D call uncertain. With 0 bases removed from V and 8 bases from J, the gap between germline ends came to 6 bases. The CDR3 has 12 amino acids. The CDR3 region has the DNA TGTGCCAGCAGTTTAGCCCTTGCTACGCAGTATTTT. This gives the protein CASSLALATQYF.

This clonotype has ten or more counts. The chain joins TRBV18 to TRBJ2-3; D not certain. Trimming stripped 1 base from V and 2 bases from J, with 19 bases between. The CDR3 covers 18 residues. The germline CDR1 and CDR2 sequences are KGHSH and LQKENI. The CDR3, as DNA: TGTGCCAGCTCACCACGTTTTTTGCTGGACGGAAACACAGATACGCAGTATTTT. Translating it yields CASSPRFLLDGNTDTQYF.

This clonotype rates as medium-sized. The chain recombines TRBV15 with TRBJ2-3; 7 positions match TRBD1. Germline V gene lookup returns CDR1 LNHNV and CDR2 YYDKDF (reference sequence). The CDR3 is 17 amino acids. After removal of 4 bases from V and 0 bases from J, the junction contained 10 bases not matched to a gene. CDR3 DNA sequence: TGTGCCACCAGCATTAACAGGGGACGGATAAGCACAGATACGCAGTATTTT. It yields the protein CATSINRGRISTDTQYF. The full variable domain, rest sourced from reference TRBV15 and TRBJ2-3, is DAMVIQNPRYQVTQFGKPVTLSCSQTLNHNVMYWYQQKSSQAPKLLFHYYDKDFNNEADTPDNFQSRRPNTSFCFLDIRSPGLGDTAMYLCATSINRGRISTDTQYFGPGTRLTVL.

The table lists this clonotype with a few counts. The chain combines TRBV6-5 with TRBJ2-5; 7 nucleotides align to TRBD1. The CDR3 has 13 residues. V was pared by 6 bases and J by 6 bases, with 7 bases of the junction left unmatched. Germline values: CDR1 MNHEY, CDR2 SVGAGI. The CDR3 spells CASSRQGVKTQYF. CDR3 nucleotides: TGTGCCAGCAGCAGACAGGGAGTGAAGACCCAGTACTTC.

In this sample, this clonotype turned up many times. V gene TRBV7-2 combines with J gene TRBJ2-2; D call uncertain. Looked up from germline, CDR1 is SGHTA and CDR2 is FQGNSA. The CDR3 runs to 14 residues. V was shortened by 3 bases and J by 1 base, with 6 bases between the two germline ends. DNA for the CDR3: TGTGCCAGCAGCTTGGGCAGGAACACCGGGGAGCTGTTTTTT. Residues: CASSLGRNTGELFF. The whole variable domain, filled in from reference TRBV7-2 and TRBJ2-2, reads GAGVSQSPSNKVTEKGKDVELRCDPISGHTALYWYRQSLGQGLEFLIYFQGNSAPDKSGLPSDRFSAERTGGSVSTLTIQRTQQEDSAVYLCASSLGRNTGELFFGEGSRLTVL.

This clonotype was picked up a small number of times. The chain carries TRBV3-1 and TRBJ2-5; D gene unclear. Germline V gene data show CDR1 as LGHDT and CDR2 as YNNKEL (reference sequence). Deletions cut 4 bases from V and 4 bases from J, with 13 bases between. The CDR3 covers 14 residues. The CDR3: CASSPLNQRETQYF. The CDR3 DNA reads as TGTGCCAGCAGCCCTCTAAACCAGCGAGAGACCCAGTACTTC.

This clonotype was seen at least ten times. The rearrangement uses TRBV12-3 or TRBV12-4 and TRBJ2-7, with 9 bases fitting TRBD1. With V trimmed by 5 bases and J by 1 base, 3 bases remained unmatched. The CDR3 runs to 14 residues. DNA for the CDR3: TGTGCCAGCAGTACCGGGACAGGGTCCTACGAGCAGTACTTC. This gives the protein CASSTGTGSYEQYF.

Only a few counts were recorded for this clonotype. The J gene is TRBJ1-1, the V gene TRBV6-5, with D unresolved. Trimming left V 2 bases short and J 3 bases short, with 7 bases between. Germline-derived CDR1 and CDR2 are MNHEY and SVGAGI. The CDR3 is 13 residues long. CDR3 nucleotide sequence: TGTGCCAGCAGTTACCGATTAGACACTGAAGCTTTCTTT. This encodes CASSYRLDTEAFF.

About this clonotype itself: A single base separates this from a much larger clone, so it may be a read error. The V call is TRBV5-1, the J call TRBJ2-5, with D possibly matching TRBD2 (6 bases). This CDR3 spans 14 amino acids. Germline V lookup: CDR1 SGHRS, CDR2 YFSETQ. The CDR3 DNA follows: TGCGCCAGCAGCTTATTAGGCTCTCGGGAGACCCAGCACTTC. This sequence encodes CASSLLGSRETQHF.

This clonotype was counted ten times or more. The chain has TRBV5-1 and TRBJ1-1, with D possibly being TRBD1 (5 bases). CDR1 is SGHRS and CDR2 is YFSETQ in the germline V gene. The length of the CDR3 is 13 residues. V lost 4 bases and J lost 0, with 7 bases in between. CDR3 amino acids: CASSKGLNTEAFF. DNA for the CDR3: TGCGCCAGCAGCAAGGGGCTGAACACTGAAGCTTTCTTT. Full variable domain (rest looked up from reference TRBV5-1 and TRBJ1-1): KAGVTQTPRYLIKTRGQQVTLSCSPISGHRSVSWYQQTPGQGLQFLFEYFSETQRNKGNFPGRFSGRQFSNSRSEMNVSTLELGDSALYLCASSKGLNTEAFFGQGTRLTVV.

The rearrangement links TRBV12-3 or TRBV12-4 to TRBJ1-5, with a weak D call TRBD1 (5 bases). With 6 bases removed from V and 3 bases from J, the gap between germline ends came to 15 bases. The CDR3 covers 15 residues. The CDR3 spells CASRNGATHNQPQHF. CDR3 nucleotides: TGTGCCAGCAGGAATGGGGCGACTCACAATCAGCCCCAGCATTTT.

This clonotype has ten or more counts. The chain links TRBV7-9 to TRBJ2-2; 7 nucleotides align to TRBD1. The V gene's germline CDR1 is SEHNR and CDR2 FQNEAQ (reference sequence). The V gene end was trimmed by 5 bases and the J gene end by 11 bases; junction bases not matched to a gene: 8. The CDR3 loop spans 13 amino acids. DNA for the CDR3: TGTGCCAGCAGCCCGCTACAGGGGAACGAGCTGTTTTTT. Translated, it gives CASSPLQGNELFF.

The table lists this clonotype with many counts. The chain uses TRBV11-2 and TRBJ2-5; 7 bases match TRBD1. CDR1 is SGHAT, CDR2 FQNNGV, per germline. The V and J ends lost 8 bases and 4 bases, in that order; junction bases with no gene match: 7. This CDR3 spans 13 amino acids. Here the CDR3 reads CASADRDGETQYF. In DNA form, the CDR3 reads TGTGCCAGCGCAGACAGGGATGGAGAGACCCAGTACTTC.

The sample holds many counts of this clonotype. This chain joins TRBV10-3 and TRBJ1-3; 8 nucleotides align to TRBD1. Per the germline V gene, CDR1 is ENHRY and CDR2 is SYGVKD. This CDR3 has 13 residues. V shed 10 bases, J shed 8 bases, and the junction held 10 bases outside the gene matches. DNA of the CDR3: TGTGCCAGTACAGGGGGAACGCGCGACACCATATATTTT. Translated: CASTGGTRDTIYF.